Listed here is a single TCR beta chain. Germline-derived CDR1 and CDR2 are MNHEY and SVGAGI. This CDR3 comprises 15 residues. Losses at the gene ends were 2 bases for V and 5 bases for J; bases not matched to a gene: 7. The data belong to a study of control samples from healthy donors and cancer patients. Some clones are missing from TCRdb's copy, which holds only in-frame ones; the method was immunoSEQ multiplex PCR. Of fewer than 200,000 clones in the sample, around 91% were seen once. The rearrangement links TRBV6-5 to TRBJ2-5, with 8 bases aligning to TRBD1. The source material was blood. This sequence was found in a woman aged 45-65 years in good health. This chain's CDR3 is CASSYQQGALETQYF. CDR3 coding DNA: TGTGCCAGCAGTTACCAGCAGGGGGCCCTTGAGACCCAGTACTTC.